Shown below are 13 T cell receptor beta chains from a single sample sequenced in a study of T cell responses to AZD1222 COVID-19 vaccine. The protocol was immunoSEQ multiplex PCR, while the TCRdb copy is restricted to in-frame clones and leaves out a portion. The table includes about 86,000 clones, roughly 87% detected once. Specimen: peripheral blood, collected on day 0 of AZD1222 vaccination. The receptor source for this set is an adult in good health.

This clone was picked up one time. The CDR3 sequence is CASSLEKLTDTQYF. The CDR3 bases are TGCGCCAGCAGCCTCGAGAAACTCACAGATACGCAGTATTTT. This sequence joins TRBV5-1 and TRBJ2-3, with D hard to call. Looked up from germline, CDR1 is SGHRS and CDR2 is YFSETQ. This CDR3 comprises 14 residues. V was clipped by 4 bases and J by 2 bases, with 11 bases between them.

The CDR3 nucleotides read TGTGCCAGCAGCCTGCTCACCTCCCGGGACTATGGCTACACCTTC. Protein sequence: CASSLLTSRDYGYTF. The V gene is TRBV28, the J gene TRBJ1-2; no reliable D call. The V end was cut by 6 bases, the J end by 3 bases, with 17 bases between. The CDR3 covers 15 residues. Looked up from germline, CDR1 is MDHEN and CDR2 is SYDVKM.

The rearrangement uses TRBV19 and TRBJ2-1; 8 nucleotides agree with TRBD2. CDR1 is LNHDA and CDR2 is SQIVND in the germline V gene (reference sequence). The CDR3 consists of 17 residues. J gave up 1 base and V 0 bases, and 5 bases lay outside the gene matches. Here the CDR3 DNA reads TGTGCCAGTAGTATAGATAACGTAGCGGGATCCTACAATGAGCAGTTCTTC. Translating gives CASSIDNVAGSYNEQFF.

The chain employs TRBV4-1 and TRBJ1-2; D uncertain. V lost 5 bases and J lost 7, with 17 bases in between. Germline V gene lookup returns CDR1 MGHRA and CDR2 YSYEKL. The CDR3 is 14 amino acids. The DNA for the CDR3 is TGCGCCAGCAGCTCAACCCGCGCCACGGGTGGCTACACCTTC. Amino acid sequence: CASSSTRATGGYTF.

In this sample, this clone turned up once. V usage is TRBV5-6 and J usage is TRBJ1-6; 7 bases are a match to TRBD1. Trimming cost V 1 base and J 6 bases; bases outside gene matches: 10. Germline CDR1 is SGHDT and CDR2 is YYEEEE. This CDR3 has 17 amino acids. CDR3 protein: CASSLSWQGVRNSPLHF. CDR3 in DNA: TGTGCCAGCAGCTTGTCCTGGCAGGGGGTACGTAATTCACCCCTCCACTTT.

The genes are TRBV11-2 and TRBJ1-1, with 8 bases matching TRBD1. Germline-derived CDR1 and CDR2 are SGHAT and FQNNGV. V lost 2 bases, J lost 11 bases, and 13 bases stayed unmatched. This CDR3 has 15 residues. The CDR3 is CASSLIARGRPAAFF. In DNA, the CDR3 is TGTGCCAGCAGCTTAATTGCCAGGGGGCGACCTGCCGCTTTCTTT.

The rearrangement links TRBV13 to TRBJ2-7; D assignment may be TRBD1 or TRBD2 (6 bases each). This CDR3 contains 16 residues. V lost 0 bases and J 2 bases, leaving 14 bases between the germline ends. Germline values: CDR1 PRHDT, CDR2 FYEKMQ (reference sequence). The CDR3 reads CASSLGGAGNPYEQYF. As DNA, the CDR3 is TGTGCCAGCAGCTTAGGGGGGGCGGGGAACCCCTACGAGCAGTACTTC.

The chain carries TRBV5-1 and TRBJ1-2; TRBD1 might be the D (5 bases). The CDR3 has 13 amino acids. Trimming cost V 0 bases and J 6 bases, with 9 bases left between them. Per germline, CDR1 SGHRS and CDR2 YFSETQ. This CDR3 reads CASSLAEGNGYTF. DNA for the CDR3: TGCGCCAGCAGCTTGGCCGAGGGGAATGGCTACACCTTC. Based on the CDR3 plus reference TRBV5-1 and TRBJ1-2, the full variable domain is KAGVTQTPRYLIKTRGQQVTLSCSPISGHRSVSWYQQTPGQGLQFLFEYFSETQRNKGNFPGRFSGRQFSNSRSEMNVSTLELGDSALYLCASSLAEGNGYTFGSGTRLTVV.

The chain employs TRBV5-1 and TRBJ2-6; D perhaps matches TRBD2 (6 bases). Germline-derived CDR1 and CDR2 are SGHRS and YFSETQ. V was pared by 7 bases and J by 0 bases, with 20 bases between. The CDR3 covers 18 residues. The CDR3 nucleotides are TGCGCCAGCCAGATAATCGGGACTGACTACTCTGGGGCCAACGTCCTGACTTTC. It yields the protein CASQIIGTDYSGANVLTF.

CDR3 region: CASSFFLAGLGEQFF. The CDR3 bases are TGCGCCAGCAGCTTTTTTCTAGCGGGATTGGGAGAGCAGTTCTTC. The rearrangement links TRBV5-1 to TRBJ2-1; 9 bases line up with TRBD2. With 2 bases clipped from V and 10 bases from J, the junction kept 10 bases outside the gene matches. This CDR3 has 15 residues. Germline CDR1 SGHRS, CDR2 YFSETQ.

The chain uses TRBV7-8 and TRBJ1-1; TRBD1 matches at 11 bases. Germline V gene lookup returns CDR1 SGHVS and CDR2 FQNEAQ. The trim removed 11 bases at V and 5 bases at J, leaving 10 bases unmatched. CDR3 length: 14 amino acids. The CDR3 nucleotides read TGTGCCTCCTCCGGGACAGGGGGGGGTACTGAAGCTTTCTTT. Its translation is CASSGTGGGTEAFF.

This chain links TRBV27 with TRBJ2-1; the D gene is possibly TRBD1 (6 bases). The CDR3 covers 14 residues. Germline-derived CDR1 and CDR2 are MNHEY and SMNVEV (reference sequence). V was pared by 5 bases and J by 2 bases, with 10 bases between. CDR3 protein: CASSPQGTYNEQFF. CDR3 in DNA: TGTGCCAGCAGTCCCCAGGGGACCTACAATGAGCAGTTCTTC.

This chain links TRBV4-2 with TRBJ2-2; D gene ambiguous. The V end lost 4 bases, the J end lost 0 bases, and 9 bases lay between the germline ends. The CDR3 totals 15 residues. In germline, CDR1 is LGHNA, CDR2 YNFKEQ. As DNA, the CDR3 is TGTGCCAGCAGCCCTTCCACCGCGAACACCGGGGAGCTGTTTTTT. Translation gives CASSPSTANTGELFF.